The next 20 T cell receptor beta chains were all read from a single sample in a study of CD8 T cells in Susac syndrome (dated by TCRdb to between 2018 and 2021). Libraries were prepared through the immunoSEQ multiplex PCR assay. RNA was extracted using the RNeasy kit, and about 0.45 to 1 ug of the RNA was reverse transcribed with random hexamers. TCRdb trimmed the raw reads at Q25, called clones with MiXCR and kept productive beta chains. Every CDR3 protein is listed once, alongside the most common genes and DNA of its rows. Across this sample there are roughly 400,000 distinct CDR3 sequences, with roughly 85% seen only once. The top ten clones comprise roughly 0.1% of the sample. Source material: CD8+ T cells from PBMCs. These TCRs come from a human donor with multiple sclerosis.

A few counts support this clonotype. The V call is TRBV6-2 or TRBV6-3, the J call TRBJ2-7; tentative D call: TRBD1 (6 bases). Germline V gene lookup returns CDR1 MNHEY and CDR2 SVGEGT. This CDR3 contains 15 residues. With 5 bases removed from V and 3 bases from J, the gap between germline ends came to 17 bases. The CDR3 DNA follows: TGTGCCAGCAGTGCCCGGGACACGGACTTCTACGAGCAGTACTTC. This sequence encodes CASSARDTDFYEQYF.

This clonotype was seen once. As DNA, the CDR3 is TGTGCCAGCAGTTTTTCAGCAAATCAGCCCCAGCATTTT. It encodes CASSFSANQPQHF. The genes are TRBV27 and TRBJ1-5; D is uncertain. The V gene lost 3 bases and the J gene lost 4 bases, with 7 bases spanning the gap. The CDR3 extends over 13 amino acids. Germline V gives CDR1 MNHEY, CDR2 SMNVEV (reference sequence).

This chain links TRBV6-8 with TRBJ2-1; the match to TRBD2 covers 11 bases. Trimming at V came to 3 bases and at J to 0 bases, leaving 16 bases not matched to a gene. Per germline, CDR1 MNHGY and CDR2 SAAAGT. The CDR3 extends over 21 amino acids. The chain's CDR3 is CASSYTPPPGLAAPSYNEQFF. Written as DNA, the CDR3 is TGTGCCAGCAGTTATACTCCCCCACCGGGACTAGCGGCTCCCTCCTACAATGAGCAGTTCTTC.

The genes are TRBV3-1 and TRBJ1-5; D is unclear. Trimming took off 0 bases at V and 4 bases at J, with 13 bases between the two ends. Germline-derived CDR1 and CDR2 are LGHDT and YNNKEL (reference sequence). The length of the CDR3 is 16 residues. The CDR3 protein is CASSQDWRSGNQPQHF. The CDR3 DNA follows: TGTGCCAGCAGCCAAGATTGGCGGTCAGGTAATCAGCCCCAGCATTTT.

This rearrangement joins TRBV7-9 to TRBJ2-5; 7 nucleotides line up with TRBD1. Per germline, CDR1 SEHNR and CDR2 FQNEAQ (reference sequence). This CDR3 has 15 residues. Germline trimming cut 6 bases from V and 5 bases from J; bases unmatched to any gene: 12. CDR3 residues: CASSGETGRAETQYF. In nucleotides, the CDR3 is TGTGCCAGCAGTGGGGAGACAGGGCGGGCGGAGACCCAGTACTTC. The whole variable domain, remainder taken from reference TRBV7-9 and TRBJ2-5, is DTGVSQNPRHKITKRGQNVTFRCDPISEHNRLYWYRQTLGQGPEFLTYFQNEAQLEKSRLLSDRFSAERPKGSFSTLEIQRTEQGDSAMYLCASSGETGRAETQYFGPGTRLLVL.

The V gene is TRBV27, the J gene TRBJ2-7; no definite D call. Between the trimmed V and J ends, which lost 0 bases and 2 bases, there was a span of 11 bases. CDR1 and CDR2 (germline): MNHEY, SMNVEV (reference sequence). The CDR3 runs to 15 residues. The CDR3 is CASSLSATPTYEQYF. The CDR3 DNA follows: TGTGCCAGCAGTTTATCCGCCACCCCGACCTACGAGCAGTACTTC.

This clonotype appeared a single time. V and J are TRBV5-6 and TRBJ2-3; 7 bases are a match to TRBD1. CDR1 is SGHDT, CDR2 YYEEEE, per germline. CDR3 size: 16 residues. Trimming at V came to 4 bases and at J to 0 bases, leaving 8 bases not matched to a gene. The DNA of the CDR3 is TGTGCCAGCAGCCTTTCTACAGGGGAAAGCACAGATACGCAGTATTTT. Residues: CASSLSTGESTDTQYF.

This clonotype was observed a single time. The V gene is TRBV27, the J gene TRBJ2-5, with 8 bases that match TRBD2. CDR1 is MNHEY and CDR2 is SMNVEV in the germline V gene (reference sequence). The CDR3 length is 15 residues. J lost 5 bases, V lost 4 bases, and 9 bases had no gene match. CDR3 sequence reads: CASSWRAGGWETQYF. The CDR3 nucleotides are TGTGCCAGCAGTTGGAGGGCGGGAGGTTGGGAGACCCAGTACTTC.

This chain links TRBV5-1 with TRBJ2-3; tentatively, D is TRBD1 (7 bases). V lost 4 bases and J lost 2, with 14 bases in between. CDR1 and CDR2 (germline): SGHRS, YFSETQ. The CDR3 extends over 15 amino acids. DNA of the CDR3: TGCGCCAGCAGCCGGGGGACAGCTCCCACAGATACGCAGTATTTT. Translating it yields CASSRGTAPTDTQYF.

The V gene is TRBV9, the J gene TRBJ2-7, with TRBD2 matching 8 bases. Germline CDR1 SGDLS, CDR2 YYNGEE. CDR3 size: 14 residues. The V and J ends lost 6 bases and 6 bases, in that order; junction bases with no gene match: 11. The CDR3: CASTPGTSLGEQYF. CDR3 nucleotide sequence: TGTGCCAGCACCCCCGGGACTAGTCTAGGCGAGCAGTACTTC.

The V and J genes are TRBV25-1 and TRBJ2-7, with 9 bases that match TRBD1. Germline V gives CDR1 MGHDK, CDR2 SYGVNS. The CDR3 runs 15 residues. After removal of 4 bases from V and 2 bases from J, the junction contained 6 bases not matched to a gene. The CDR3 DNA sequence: TGTGCCAGCAGTGGATTGGACAGGGGAACCTACGAGCAGTACTTC. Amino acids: CASSGLDRGTYEQYF.

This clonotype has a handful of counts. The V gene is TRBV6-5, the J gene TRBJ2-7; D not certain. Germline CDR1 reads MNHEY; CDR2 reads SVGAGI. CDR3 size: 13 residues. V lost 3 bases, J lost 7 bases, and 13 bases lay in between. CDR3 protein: CASSYVDGREQYF. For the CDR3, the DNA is TGTGCCAGCAGTTATGTGGACGGACGGGAGCAGTACTTC.

In DNA, the CDR3 is TGCAGTTGTGAAGTCACCGGGGAGCTGTTTTTT. Protein sequence: CSCEVTGELFF. The chain combines TRBV29-1 with TRBJ2-2; no clear D gene. The CDR3 is 11 amino acids. Per germline, CDR1 SQVTM and CDR2 ANQGSEA.

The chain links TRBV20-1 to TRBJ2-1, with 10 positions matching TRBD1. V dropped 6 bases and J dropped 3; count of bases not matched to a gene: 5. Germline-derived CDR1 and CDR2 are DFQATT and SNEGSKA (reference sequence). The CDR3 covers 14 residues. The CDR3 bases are TGCAGTGCCAGGGACAGGGGTTACTACAATGAGCAGTTCTTC. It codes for CSARDRGYYNEQFF.

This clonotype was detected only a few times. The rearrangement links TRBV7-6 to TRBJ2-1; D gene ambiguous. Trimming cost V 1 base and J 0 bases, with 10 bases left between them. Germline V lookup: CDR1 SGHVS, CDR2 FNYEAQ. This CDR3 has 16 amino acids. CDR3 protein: CASSLDPASSYNEQFF. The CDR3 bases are TGTGCCAGCAGCTTAGATCCAGCCAGCTCCTACAATGAGCAGTTCTTC. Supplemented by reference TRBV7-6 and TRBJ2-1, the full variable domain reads GAGVSQSPRYKVTKRGQDVALRCDPISGHVSLYWYRQALGQGPEFLTYFNYEAQQDKSGLPNDRFSAERPEGSISTLTIQRTEQRDSAMYRCASSLDPASSYNEQFFGPGTRLTVL.

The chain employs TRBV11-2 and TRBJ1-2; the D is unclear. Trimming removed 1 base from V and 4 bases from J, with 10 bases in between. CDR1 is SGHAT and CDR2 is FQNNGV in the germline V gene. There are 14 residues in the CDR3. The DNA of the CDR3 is TGTGCCAGCAGCTTAGGGTCGGAGATCTATGGCTACACCTTC. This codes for CASSLGSEIYGYTF.

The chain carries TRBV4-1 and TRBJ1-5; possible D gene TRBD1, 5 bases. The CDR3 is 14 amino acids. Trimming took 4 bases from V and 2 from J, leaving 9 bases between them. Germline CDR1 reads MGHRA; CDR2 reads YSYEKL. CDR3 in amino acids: CASSPLQGNQPQHF. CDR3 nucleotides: TGCGCCAGCAGCCCCTTACAGGGCAATCAGCCCCAGCATTTT.

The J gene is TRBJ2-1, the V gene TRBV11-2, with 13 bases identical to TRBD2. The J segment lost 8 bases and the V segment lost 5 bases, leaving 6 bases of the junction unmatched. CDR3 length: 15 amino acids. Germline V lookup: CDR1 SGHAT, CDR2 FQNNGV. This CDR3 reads CASSQVGTSGDEQFF. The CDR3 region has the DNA TGTGCCAGCAGCCAGGTCGGGACTAGCGGGGATGAGCAGTTCTTC.

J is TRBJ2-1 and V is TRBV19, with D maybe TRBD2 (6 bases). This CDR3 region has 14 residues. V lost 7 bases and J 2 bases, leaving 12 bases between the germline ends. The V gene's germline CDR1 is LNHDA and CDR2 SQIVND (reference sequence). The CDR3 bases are TGTGCCAGTAATGAGGGAGGAACCTACAATGAGCAGTTCTTC. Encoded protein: CASNEGGTYNEQFF. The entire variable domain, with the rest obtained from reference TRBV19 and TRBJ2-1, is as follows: DGGITQSPKYLFRKEGQNVTLSCEQNLNHDAMYWYRQDPGQGLRLIYYSQIVNDFQKGDIAEGYSVSREKKESFPLTVTSAQKNPTAFYLCASNEGGTYNEQFFGPGTRLTVL.

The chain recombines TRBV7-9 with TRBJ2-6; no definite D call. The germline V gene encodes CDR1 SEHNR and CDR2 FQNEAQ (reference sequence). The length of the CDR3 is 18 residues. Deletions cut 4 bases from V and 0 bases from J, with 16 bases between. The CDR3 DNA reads TGTGCCAGCAGCTCACGCGAGATAGAGAACTCTGGGGCCAACGTCCTGACTTTC. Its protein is CASSSREIENSGANVLTF.